A selection of T cell receptor beta chains follows, all from one sample in a study of blood T cell repertoires in COVID-19. Clones were sequenced by immunoSEQ multiplex PCR, and TCRdb holds only the in-frame ones, with some missing. There are about 63,000 clones in the sample; less than 80% occur only once, and 32% lies in the top ten. The sequenced material came from peripheral blood. The receptors stem from a human donor in a cohort sampled during active COVID-19. Each CDR3 is given with its conserved first and last residue. A D gene is named only where the DNA matches it firmly. The size of a clone is reported for some rows only, either as once, few or many, or as a class for expanded clones.

v_gene	d_gene	abundance	CDR3aa
TRBV10-3	TRBD2	-	CAISEIRAGGGYNEQFF
TRBV7-6	TRBD2	once	CASSSGGGRVTGELFF
TRBV19	TRBD2	-	CASSIAGGLSSYNEQFF
TRBV7-6	-	-	CASSFFNSQETQYF
TRBV7-3	-	-	CASSSTPTVNTGELFF
TRBV18	-	-	CASSLTGNTEAFF
TRBV11-2	-	-	CASSLGQNTEAFF
TRBV29-1	TRBD1	many	CSVVLGQGFGEQYF
TRBV4-2	TRBD2	-	CASSPLAGGDLSTDTQYF
TRBV5-1	TRBD1	-	CASSPGTGAYNYGYTF
TRBV6-6	-	-	CASSTGTRNTEAFF
TRBV12-3/TRBV12-4	-	-	CASKKFGSQYF
TRBV7-9	TRBD2	-	CASSLAPTGGDEQFF
TRBV7-2	-	-	CASSLDLSIQYF
TRBV5-6	-	-	CASSLARRQGATNYGYTF
TRBV29-1	-	-	CSVAGQENTEAFF
TRBV6-2/TRBV6-3	TRBD1	-	CASSYLTGGSGANVLTF
TRBV7-2	-	-	CASSLPRGRRKDNSPLHF
TRBV4-1	TRBD2	-	CASSQLLTSGGLTDTQYF
TRBV15	TRBD2	once	CATSRGGGLIEQYF
TRBV7-8	TRBD1	-	CASSHLDRDPNQPQHF
TRBV7-3	-	-	CASSRTGHRTGELFF
TRBV7-9	TRBD2	-	CASSLGTSGRAGDTQYF
TRBV7-9	TRBD1	-	CASSRVGQGYTDTQYF
TRBV7-9	-	few	CASSPLGGSSYNEQFF
TRBV28	-	-	CASSSAGRNEQFF
TRBV3-1/TRBV3-2	-	few	CASSQGTVYRNEKLFF
TRBV5-6	-	-	CASSLGTRNTIYF
TRBV18	TRBD1	-	CASSPQGANSPLHF
TRBV6-5	-	-	CASRKSESGANVLTF
TRBV5-4	-	-	CASSLDAHSYEQYF
TRBV11-3	-	few	CASSRRTDTQYF
TRBV6-6	TRBD1	-	CASRLTGATDTQYF
TRBV4-1	-	-	CASSQDGRYSNQPQHF
TRBV19	-	-	CASSTRGENSPLHF
TRBV27	-	-	CASGWGSYAFF
TRBV5-5	-	once	CASLARSGQNTEAFF
TRBV3-1/TRBV3-2	-	-	CASSQVRLGEQFF
TRBV6-2/TRBV6-3	TRBD1	-	CASSYVRTGNYEQYF
TRBV9	TRBD2	few	CASSVGITGTTFEQFF
TRBV19	-	-	CASSMQGGNRELFF
TRBV19	TRBD2	-	CASSIGLAGAPVGTDTQYF
TRBV5-6	TRBD2	-	CASSLVLAGGYEQYF
TRBV5-1	TRBD1	-	CASSGAGGMNTEAFF
TRBV19	TRBD2	-	CASAPLAGWEETQYF
TRBV5-1	-	-	CASSLEVSITHEQYF
TRBV5-1	TRBD2	-	CASSFTSGSTGELFF
TRBV7-3	-	-	CASSYDERSNSPLHF
TRBV27	TRBD2	-	CASSAPGLAVYEQYF
TRBV4-2	-	-	CASSQEDRDTYEQYF
TRBV28	TRBD1	once	CASTGQSTSYEQYF
TRBV4-1	-	-	CASSQSAGGAIYEQYF
TRBV6-5	-	-	CASGFQGGLNTIYF
TRBV29-1	-	once	CSVDVGLHQETQYF
TRBV24-1	-	few	CATSGQAIAGELFF